The 17 T cell receptor beta chains listed next were all sequenced from one sample in a study of blood T cell repertoires in COVID-19. Data came from immunoSEQ multiplex PCR; TCRdb stores just in-frame clones and leaves some out. The profile shows 55,000 to 80,000 clones, 83% of them singletons. Sequencing input: peripheral blood. These TCRs come from a human donor in a cohort sampled during active COVID-19.

CDR3 residues: CASSPFAGLTLEAFF. For the CDR3, the DNA is TGTGCCAGCAGTCCTTTCGCGGGACTGACCCTTGAAGCTTTCTTT. The V call is TRBV2, the J call TRBJ1-1; possibly TRBD1 for D (5 bases). This CDR3 region has 15 residues. The V end was cut by 5 bases, the J end by 7 bases, with 20 bases between. The germline gives CDR1 SNHLY, CDR2 FYNNEI. Full variable domain (missing parts from reference TRBV2 and TRBJ1-1): EPEVTQTPSHQVTQMGQEVILRCVPISNHLYFYWYRQILGQKVEFLVSFYNNEISEKSEIFDDQFSVERPDGSNFTLKIRSTKLEDSAMYFCASSPFAGLTLEAFFGQGTRLTVV.

The V call is TRBV5-1, the J call TRBJ2-3, with TRBD1 identical over 9 bases. Germline V gives CDR1 SGHRS, CDR2 YFSETQ. The CDR3 runs to 15 residues. J lost 0 bases, V lost 4 bases, and 3 bases had no gene match. The CDR3 here is CASSGGQGSTDTQYF. The DNA of the CDR3 is TGCGCCAGCAGCGGTGGACAGGGGAGCACAGATACGCAGTATTTT. Full variable domain (remainder filled in from reference TRBV5-1 and TRBJ2-3): KAGVTQTPRYLIKTRGQQVTLSCSPISGHRSVSWYQQTPGQGLQFLFEYFSETQRNKGNFPGRFSGRQFSNSRSEMNVSTLELGDSALYLCASSGGQGSTDTQYFGPGTRLTVL.

This clone came up once. The chain is built from TRBV25-1 and TRBJ1-1; unclear D gene. V was pared by 1 base and J by 10 bases, with 16 bases between. The germline CDR1 and CDR2 sequences are MGHDK and SYGVNS. The CDR3 consists of 14 residues. The CDR3 here is CASSEWVRGDGAFF. Written as DNA, the CDR3 is TGTGCCAGCAGTGAATGGGTCCGGGGAGATGGAGCTTTCTTT.

CDR3 protein: CASSYQASEETQYF. Here the CDR3 DNA reads TGTGCCAGCAGCTACCAAGCTAGTGAAGAGACCCAGTACTTC. The chain joins TRBV7-2 to TRBJ2-5; D call uncertain. V lost 4 bases, J lost 3 bases, and 12 bases lay in between. There are 14 residues in the CDR3. The germline gives CDR1 SGHTA, CDR2 FQGNSA.

This chain joins TRBV5-1 and TRBJ1-2; TRBD1 might be the D (5 bases). V was cut by 5 bases and J by 4 bases, with 18 bases left in between. The CDR3 sequence is 15 residues long. Germline lookup yields CDR1 SGHRS and CDR2 YFSETQ. CDR3: CASRWGDENAYGYTF. The CDR3 nucleotides read TGCGCCAGCAGATGGGGGGACGAAAATGCCTATGGCTACACCTTC.

This sequence joins TRBV27 and TRBJ2-3; the D gene is possibly TRBD2 (6 bases). Germline CDR1 reads MNHEY; CDR2 reads SMNVEV (reference sequence). V gave up 0 bases and J gave up 1 base, with 14 bases separating them. CDR3 length: 17 amino acids. For the CDR3, the DNA is TGTGCCAGCAGTTTATCGAGAGGCGGCGGGGGCACAGATACGCAGTATTTT. Translation: CASSLSRGGGGTDTQYF.

V is TRBV23-1 and J is TRBJ2-3; TRBD2 matches at 7 bases. TRBV23-1 falls under the ORF class, with uncertain function. The CDR3 length is 16 residues. J gave up 2 bases and V 4 bases, and 9 bases lay outside the gene matches. CDR3 protein: CASSLLGGITTDTQYF. CDR3 bases: TGCGCCAGCAGTCTCCTCGGGGGGATTACCACAGATACGCAGTATTTT.

V gene TRBV5-1 combines with J gene TRBJ2-2, with TRBD1 as a possible D gene (6 bases). Germline CDR1 reads SGHRS; CDR2 reads YFSETQ. The ends were cut back, 2 bases at V and 7 bases at J, with 12 bases in the middle. The CDR3 length is 14 residues. CDR3 protein: CASSFTGIDGELFF. CDR3 in DNA: TGCGCCAGCAGCTTCACAGGGATTGACGGGGAGCTGTTTTTT.

The gene calls are TRBV5-1 and TRBJ1-1, with D possibly being TRBD1 (5 bases). V shed 0 bases and J shed 4 bases, with 10 bases lying between them. Germline V gene data show CDR1 as SGHRS and CDR2 as YFSETQ. This CDR3 spans 14 amino acids. The CDR3 DNA follows: TGCGCCAGCAGCTTGGATCAGGGCGGCACTGAAGCTTTCTTT. Protein sequence: CASSLDQGGTEAFF.

The rearrangement joins TRBV12-3 or TRBV12-4 to TRBJ2-1; TRBD1 agrees at 9 bases. The V and J ends lost 5 bases and 9 bases, in that order; junction bases with no gene match: 5. This CDR3 is built from 13 residues. The chain's CDR3 is CASSQQGASEQFF. The CDR3 coding sequence is TGTGCCAGCAGTCAACAGGGGGCAAGTGAGCAGTTCTTC.

The V gene is TRBV27, the J gene TRBJ2-1; TRBD2 matches 12 bases. Germline trimming cut 10 bases from V and 8 bases from J; bases unmatched to any gene: 12. CDR3 length equals 15 residues. Germline loops: CDR1 MNHEY, CDR2 SMNVEV (reference sequence). CDR3 nucleotide sequence: TGTGCCACCAGCAGGAGACTAGCGGGAGTGGATGAGCAGTTCTTC. This gives the protein CATSRRLAGVDEQFF.

The rearrangement joins TRBV6-6 to TRBJ1-2, with TRBD1 identical over 9 bases. CDR3 length: 14 amino acids. CDR1 MNHNY and CDR2 SVGAGI come from the germline V gene (reference sequence). Germline trimming cut 6 bases from V and 7 bases from J; bases unmatched to any gene: 9. The CDR3: CASSPTQGALGYTF. The CDR3 DNA reads TGTGCCAGCAGCCCCACACAGGGGGCGCTTGGCTACACCTTC.

The chain is built from TRBV30 and TRBJ1-5, with a weak D call TRBD1 (6 bases). V was pared by 4 bases and J by 2 bases, with 12 bases between. The CDR3 spans 14 residues. Looked up from germline, CDR1 is GTSNPN and CDR2 is SVGIG (reference sequence). The CDR3 sequence: CAWTPTGRNQPQHF. The DNA for the CDR3 is TGTGCCTGGACCCCGACAGGACGCAATCAGCCCCAGCATTTT.

The gene calls are TRBV10-3 and TRBJ2-3, with TRBD2 matching over 7 bases. The germline V gene encodes CDR1 ENHRY and CDR2 SYGVKD. CDR3 length: 16 residues. After removal of 0 bases from V and 2 bases from J, the junction contained 5 bases not matched to a gene. CDR3 region: CAISESTSFTTDTQYF. CDR3 sequence (DNA): TGTGCCATCAGTGAGTCGACTAGCTTCACCACAGATACGCAGTATTTT.

The chain is built from TRBV9 and TRBJ2-5, with a tentative D call TRBD2 (5 bases). The ends were cut back, 4 bases at V and 1 base at J, with 14 bases in the middle. Germline V CDR1 and CDR2: SGDLS, YYNGEE. This CDR3 has 15 amino acids. The CDR3 is CASSLTQRSQETQYF. Here the CDR3 DNA reads TGTGCCAGCAGCCTTACCCAGCGGTCCCAAGAGACCCAGTACTTC.

V usage is TRBV12-3 or TRBV12-4 and J usage is TRBJ2-1; D not resolved. Trimming removed 8 bases at V and 9 bases at J, with 11 bases between. The CDR3 totals 11 residues. The DNA of the CDR3 is TGTGCCAGCCGTCTCCTATCTGAGCAGTTCTTC. It yields the protein CASRLLSEQFF.

V usage is TRBV7-9 and J usage is TRBJ2-3, with D perhaps matching TRBD2 (5 bases). The CDR3 runs to 13 residues. CDR1 is SEHNR and CDR2 is FQNEAQ in the germline V gene (reference sequence). The V gene lost 6 bases and the J gene lost 1 base, with 8 bases spanning the gap. The CDR3 spells CASSYSGTDTQYF. CDR3 DNA sequence: TGTGCCAGCAGTTATAGCGGCACAGATACGCAGTATTTT.